The rows below give T cell receptor beta chains drawn from one sample of a study of T cells expressing NK-cell markers. After re-calling the 5' RACE reads, TCRdb lists one entry per CDR3 protein, DNA absent. The sample totals 200,000 to 300,000 distinct CDR3 sequences. The sample was blood T cells: a sorted CD56 or NKG2C T cell subset, CD4+ or CD8+ T cells, or bulk PBMC T cells (not recorded which). These TCRs come from a woman aged 18-69 years in good health. Each CDR3 is given with its conserved first and last residue.

v_call: TRBV6-2/TRBV6-3; j_call: TRBJ1-6; cdr3_aa: CASSHRAPGNSPLHF
v_call: TRBV2; j_call: TRBJ2-7; cdr3_aa: CASSVAGGSYEQYF
v_call: TRBV7-9; j_call: TRBJ1-4; cdr3_aa: CASSFTPGQRNEKLFF
v_call: TRBV18; j_call: TRBJ2-3; cdr3_aa: CASSPNTRSTDTQYF
v_call: TRBV4-3; j_call: TRBJ2-5; cdr3_aa: CASSPSGSRETQYF
v_call: TRBV20-1; j_call: TRBJ2-5; cdr3_aa: CSASREARETQYF
v_call: TRBV12-3/TRBV12-4; j_call: TRBJ1-2; cdr3_aa: CASSVTGNNYGYTF
v_call: TRBV12-3/TRBV12-4; j_call: TRBJ2-5; cdr3_aa: CASSLIGTGGGETQYF
v_call: TRBV5-4; j_call: TRBJ1-6; cdr3_aa: CASTTGQGHNSPLHF
v_call: TRBV7-2; j_call: TRBJ2-5; cdr3_aa: CASSLGQQKETQYF
v_call: TRBV12-3/TRBV12-4; j_call: TRBJ2-3; cdr3_aa: CASSLPWGQGRGTDTQYF
v_call: TRBV6-1; j_call: TRBJ2-6; cdr3_aa: CASSEAGLSVPGANVLTF
v_call: TRBV11-2; j_call: TRBJ1-6; cdr3_aa: CASTIEARLGSPLHF
v_call: TRBV20-1; j_call: TRBJ2-3; cdr3_aa: CSRDRGLETQYF
v_call: TRBV10-3; j_call: TRBJ2-7; cdr3_aa: CAISEPYRGFGSYEQYF
v_call: TRBV7-6; j_call: TRBJ2-7; cdr3_aa: CASGRTSGGSYEQYF
v_call: TRBV6-1; j_call: TRBJ1-6; cdr3_aa: CASGNRERSPLHF
v_call: TRBV14; j_call: TRBJ1-1; cdr3_aa: CASSQEGGWYDTEAFF
v_call: TRBV9; j_call: TRBJ2-3; cdr3_aa: CASSPTTRGDTQYF
v_call: TRBV9; j_call: TRBJ2-1; cdr3_aa: CASSVGRLAGEVAYNEQFF
v_call: TRBV10-3; j_call: TRBJ1-2; cdr3_aa: CAISVGGDGYTF
v_call: TRBV12-3/TRBV12-4; j_call: TRBJ1-1; cdr3_aa: CASHLTGHEAFF
v_call: TRBV7-9; j_call: TRBJ2-3; cdr3_aa: CASSLRVSGGPTDTQYF
v_call: TRBV12-3/TRBV12-4; j_call: TRBJ2-2; cdr3_aa: CASSLGQGAAGELFF
v_call: TRBV7-8; j_call: TRBJ2-5; cdr3_aa: CASSPPRLVAQYF
v_call: TRBV6-5; j_call: TRBJ1-1; cdr3_aa: CASSYRAAGETEAFF
v_call: TRBV6-1; j_call: TRBJ1-3; cdr3_aa: CASSEQGGGNTIYF
v_call: TRBV20-1; j_call: TRBJ2-6; cdr3_aa: CSAYRDRSSGANVLTF
v_call: TRBV12-3/TRBV12-4; j_call: TRBJ1-1; cdr3_aa: CASRPTGPIRAFF
v_call: TRBV20-1; j_call: TRBJ2-2; cdr3_aa: CSARFGGADTGELFF
v_call: TRBV7-2; j_call: TRBJ2-2; cdr3_aa: CASSPGRTNTGELFF
v_call: TRBV20-1; j_call: TRBJ2-1; cdr3_aa: CSARPLQEGLSYNEQFF
v_call: TRBV5-1; j_call: TRBJ2-1; cdr3_aa: CASSLAMNNEQFF
v_call: TRBV10-3; j_call: TRBJ2-7; cdr3_aa: CAISESVWDRVYEQYF
v_call: TRBV15; j_call: TRBJ2-1; cdr3_aa: CATSRQRSSYNEQFF
v_call: TRBV15; j_call: TRBJ2-5; cdr3_aa: CATSRGLKETQYF
v_call: TRBV7-9; j_call: TRBJ1-5; cdr3_aa: CASSLGRGGSGNQPQHF
v_call: TRBV20-1; j_call: TRBJ2-5; cdr3_aa: CSARPGTGMETQYF